This T cell receptor (beta chain) came from a study of cytomegalovirus exposure and HLA in healthy donors. Study-wide results and limits: The study found most TCR sequences rare, yet found some public TCRs in many donors. In a later analysis, HLA-associated TCR beta chains were more clonally expanded than equally common others. Associated with cytomegalovirus, according to the listing, were 164 TCR beta chains. In a later analysis, parvovirus B19, influenza, CMV and Epstein-Barr virus appeared linked to several top co-occurrence clusters.

Trimming left V 0 bases short and J 1 base short, with 10 bases between. From germline, CDR1 is SGHKS and CDR2 YYEKEE (reference sequence). This CDR3 contains 15 residues. PCR employed 60 Vbeta and 13 Jbeta primers. Some clones are missing from TCRdb's copy, which holds only in-frame ones; the method was immunoSEQ multiplex PCR. This table holds about 160,000 clones, approximately 82% found once. A remark on this clone: What it recognizes is unknown.

This receptor was obtained from a male donor in good health and CMV-seropositive. Sequencing was done on a sample of PBMCs. The rearrangement joins TRBV5-5 to TRBJ1-1; the D gene is possibly TRBD1 (6 bases). For the CDR3, the DNA is TGTGCCAGCAGCTTGGTGGGGGGGGCGAACACTGAAGCTTTCTTT. Its protein product is CASSLVGGANTEAFF.